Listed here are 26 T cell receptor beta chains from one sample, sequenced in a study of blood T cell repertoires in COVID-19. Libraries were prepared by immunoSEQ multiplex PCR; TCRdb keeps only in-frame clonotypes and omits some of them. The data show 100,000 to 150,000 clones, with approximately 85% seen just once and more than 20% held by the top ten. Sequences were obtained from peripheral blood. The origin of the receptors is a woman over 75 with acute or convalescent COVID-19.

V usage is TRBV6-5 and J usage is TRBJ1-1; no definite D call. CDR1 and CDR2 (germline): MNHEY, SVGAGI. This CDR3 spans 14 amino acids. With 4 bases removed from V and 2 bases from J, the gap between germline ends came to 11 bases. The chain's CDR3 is CASSSVGPNTEAFF. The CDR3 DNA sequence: TGTGCCAGCAGTTCGGTGGGCCCAAACACTGAAGCTTTCTTT.

The CDR3 sequence is CASSIESDNYGYTF. As DNA, the CDR3 is TGTGCCAGTAGTATTGAGTCTGATAACTATGGCTACACCTTC. V gene TRBV19 combines with J gene TRBJ1-2; D remains unclear. With 3 bases removed from V and 1 base from J, the gap between germline ends came to 9 bases. The CDR3 is 14 amino acids. Germline V gene lookup returns CDR1 LNHDA and CDR2 SQIVND (reference sequence).

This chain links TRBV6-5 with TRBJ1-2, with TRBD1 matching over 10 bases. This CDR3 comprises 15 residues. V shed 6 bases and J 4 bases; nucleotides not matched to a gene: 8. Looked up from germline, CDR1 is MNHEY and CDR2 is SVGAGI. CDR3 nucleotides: TGTGCCAGCAGCAAAGGGACAGGGGAAAGCTATGGCTACACCTTC. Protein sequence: CASSKGTGESYGYTF.

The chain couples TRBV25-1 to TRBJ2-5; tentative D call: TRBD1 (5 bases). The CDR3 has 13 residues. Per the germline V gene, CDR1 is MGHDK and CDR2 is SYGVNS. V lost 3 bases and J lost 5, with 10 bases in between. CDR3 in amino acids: CASSEAGMETQYF. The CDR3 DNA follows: TGTGCCAGCAGTGAGGCAGGGATGGAGACCCAGTACTTC.

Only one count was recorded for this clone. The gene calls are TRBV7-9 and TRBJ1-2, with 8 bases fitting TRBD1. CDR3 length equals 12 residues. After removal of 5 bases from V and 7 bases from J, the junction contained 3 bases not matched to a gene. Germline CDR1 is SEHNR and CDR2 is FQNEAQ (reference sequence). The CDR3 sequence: CASSRTGLGYTF. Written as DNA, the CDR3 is TGTGCCAGCAGCCGGACAGGGCTTGGCTACACCTTC.

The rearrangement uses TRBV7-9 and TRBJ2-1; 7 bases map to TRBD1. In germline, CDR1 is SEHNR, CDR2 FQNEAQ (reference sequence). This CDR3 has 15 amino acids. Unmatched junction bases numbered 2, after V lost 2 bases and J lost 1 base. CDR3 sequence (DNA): TGTGCCAGCAGCTTACCAGGGGGATCCTACAATGAGCAGTTCTTC. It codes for CASSLPGGSYNEQFF.

CDR3 in amino acids: CASSLTSGGVPGELFF. The CDR3, as DNA: TGTGCCAGCAGCTTAACCAGCGGGGGGGTCCCCGGGGAGCTGTTTTTT. The chain carries TRBV7-3 and TRBJ2-2, with 10 bases identical to TRBD2. The CDR3 loop spans 16 amino acids. V was pared by 0 bases and J by 6 bases, with 4 bases of the junction left unmatched. The germline V gene has CDR1 SGHTA and CDR2 FQGTGA.

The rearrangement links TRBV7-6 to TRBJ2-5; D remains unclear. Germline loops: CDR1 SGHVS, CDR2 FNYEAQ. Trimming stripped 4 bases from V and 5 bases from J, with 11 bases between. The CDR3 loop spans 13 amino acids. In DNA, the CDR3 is TGTGCCAGCAGCTCTTTGGCTAGGGAGACCCAGTACTTC. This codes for CASSSLARETQYF.

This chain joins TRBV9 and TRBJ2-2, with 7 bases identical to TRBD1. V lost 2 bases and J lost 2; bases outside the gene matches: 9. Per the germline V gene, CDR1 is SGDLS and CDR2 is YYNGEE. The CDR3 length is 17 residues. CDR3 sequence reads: CASSVFPGTENTGELFF. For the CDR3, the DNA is TGTGCCAGCAGCGTTTTTCCCGGGACAGAAAACACCGGGGAGCTGTTTTTT. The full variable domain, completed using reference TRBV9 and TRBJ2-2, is DSGVTQTPKHLITATGQRVTLRCSPRSGDLSVYWYQQSLDQGLQFLIQYYNGEERAKGNILERFSAQQFPDLHSELNLSSLELGDSALYFCASSVFPGTENTGELFFGEGSRLTVL.

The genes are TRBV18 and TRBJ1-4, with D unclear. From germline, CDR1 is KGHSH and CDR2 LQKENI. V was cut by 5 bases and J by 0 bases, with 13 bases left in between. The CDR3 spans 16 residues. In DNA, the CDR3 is TGTGCCAGCTCATCCGAAGCAGGTGCAACTAATGAAAAACTGTTTTTT. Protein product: CASSSEAGATNEKLFF.

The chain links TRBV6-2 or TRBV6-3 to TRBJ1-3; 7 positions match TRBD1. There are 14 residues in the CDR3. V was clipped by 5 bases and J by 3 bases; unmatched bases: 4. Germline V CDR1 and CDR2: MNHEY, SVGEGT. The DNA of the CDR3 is TGTGCCAGCAGTGCCCGGGACAGTGGAAACACCATATATTTT. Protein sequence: CASSARDSGNTIYF.

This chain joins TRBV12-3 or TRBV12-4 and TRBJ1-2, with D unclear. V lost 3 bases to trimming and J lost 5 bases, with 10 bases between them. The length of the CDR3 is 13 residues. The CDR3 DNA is TGTGCCAGCAGTTTCGAGCCATCTTATGGCTACACCTTC. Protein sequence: CASSFEPSYGYTF.

CDR3 sequence (DNA): TGTGCCAGCAGTCTACAGGAGTTTGGCTACACCTTC. This translates into CASSLQEFGYTF. The rearrangement joins TRBV12-3 or TRBV12-4 to TRBJ1-2, with D possibly matching TRBD1 (5 bases). The CDR3 is 12 residues long. Trimming took 5 bases from V and 7 from J, leaving 11 bases between them.

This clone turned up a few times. This CDR3 reads CASSLDPGGWDEQFF. In nucleotides, the CDR3 is TGCGCCAGCAGCTTGGATCCGGGGGGATGGGATGAGCAGTTCTTC. V usage is TRBV5-1 and J usage is TRBJ2-1; 7 positions match TRBD2. Germline CDR1 SGHRS, CDR2 YFSETQ. The CDR3 is 15 residues long. V shed 0 bases, J shed 8 bases, and the junction held 8 bases outside the gene matches.

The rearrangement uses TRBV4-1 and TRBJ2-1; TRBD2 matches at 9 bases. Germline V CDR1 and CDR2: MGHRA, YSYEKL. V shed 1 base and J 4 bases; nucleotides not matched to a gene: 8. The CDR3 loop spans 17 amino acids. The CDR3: CASSQGAAGGRYNEQFF. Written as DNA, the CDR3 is TGCGCCAGCAGCCAAGGTGCAGCGGGGGGCAGATACAATGAGCAGTTCTTC.

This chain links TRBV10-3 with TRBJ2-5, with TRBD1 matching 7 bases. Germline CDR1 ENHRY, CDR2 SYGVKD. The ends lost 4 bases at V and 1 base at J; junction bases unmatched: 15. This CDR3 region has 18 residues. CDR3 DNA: TGTGCCATCAGTGGAGATATAAGACAGGGACGGTTCCAAGAGACCCAGTACTTC. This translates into CAISGDIRQGRFQETQYF.

CDR3 amino acids: CASSAFASGGAAEQFF. The CDR3 nucleotides read TGCGCCAGCAGCGCCTTCGCTAGCGGGGGGGCCGCTGAGCAGTTCTTC. J is TRBJ2-1 and V is TRBV5-1, with 12 positions matching TRBD2. The CDR3 has 16 residues. V gave up 4 bases and J gave up 9 bases; unmatched junction bases: 11. Germline V gives CDR1 SGHRS, CDR2 YFSETQ.

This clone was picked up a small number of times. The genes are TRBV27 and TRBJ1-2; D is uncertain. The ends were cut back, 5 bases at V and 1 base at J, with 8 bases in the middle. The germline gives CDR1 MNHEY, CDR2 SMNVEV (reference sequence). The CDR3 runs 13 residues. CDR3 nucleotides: TGTGCCAGCAGTAGCTACAGTAACTATGGCTACACCTTC. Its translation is CASSSYSNYGYTF.

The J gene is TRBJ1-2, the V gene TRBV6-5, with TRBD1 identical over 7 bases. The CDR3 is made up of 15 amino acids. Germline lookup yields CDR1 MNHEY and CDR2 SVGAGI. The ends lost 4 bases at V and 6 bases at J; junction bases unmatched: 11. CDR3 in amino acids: CASSWSDRVRDGYTF. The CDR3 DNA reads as TGTGCCAGCAGTTGGTCCGACAGGGTGCGGGATGGCTACACCTTC.

As DNA, the CDR3 is TGCGCCAGCGGGGAGTCGAACACTGAAGCTTTCTTT. Its translation is CASGESNTEAFF. The V and J genes are TRBV5-1 and TRBJ1-1; the D is unclear. This CDR3 has 12 residues. V gave up 7 bases and J gave up 1 base, with 8 bases separating them. In germline, CDR1 is SGHRS, CDR2 YFSETQ.

CDR3 amino acids: CASSQVPDTQYF. CDR3 DNA: TGTGCCAGCAGCCAAGTCCCGGATACGCAGTATTTT. The chain uses TRBV3-1 (or the pseudogene TRBV3-2) and TRBJ2-3; D ambiguous. CDR1 is LGHDT, CDR2 YNNKEL, per germline (reference sequence). V lost 1 base, J lost 6 bases, and 5 bases lay in between. The CDR3 contains 12 residues.

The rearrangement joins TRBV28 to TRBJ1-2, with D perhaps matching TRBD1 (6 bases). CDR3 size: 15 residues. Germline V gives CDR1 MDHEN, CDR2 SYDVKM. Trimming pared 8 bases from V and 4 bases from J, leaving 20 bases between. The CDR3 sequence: CASSKGVLGTYGYTF. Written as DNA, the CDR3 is TGTGCCAGCTCTAAGGGGGTCCTGGGGACCTATGGCTACACCTTC.

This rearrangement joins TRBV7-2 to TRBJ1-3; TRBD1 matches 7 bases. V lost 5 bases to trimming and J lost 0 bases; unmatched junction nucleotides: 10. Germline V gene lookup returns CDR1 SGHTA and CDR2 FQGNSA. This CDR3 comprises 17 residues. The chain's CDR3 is CASSLGGGKYSGNTIYF. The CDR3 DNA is TGTGCCAGCAGCCTCGGAGGGGGCAAATACTCTGGAAACACCATATATTTT.

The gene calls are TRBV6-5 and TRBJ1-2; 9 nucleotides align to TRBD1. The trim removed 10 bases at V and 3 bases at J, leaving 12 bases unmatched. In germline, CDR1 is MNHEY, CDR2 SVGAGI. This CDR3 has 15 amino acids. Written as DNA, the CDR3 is TGTGCCACCAAGACTGGGACAGGGCTCTACTATGGCTACACCTTC. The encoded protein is CATKTGTGLYYGYTF.

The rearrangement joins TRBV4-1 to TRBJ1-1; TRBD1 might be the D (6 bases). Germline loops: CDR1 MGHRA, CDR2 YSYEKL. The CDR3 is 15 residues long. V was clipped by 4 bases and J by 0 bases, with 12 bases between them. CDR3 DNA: TGCGCCAGCAGCCTCTTACAGGGACTGAACACTGAAGCTTTCTTT. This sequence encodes CASSLLQGLNTEAFF.

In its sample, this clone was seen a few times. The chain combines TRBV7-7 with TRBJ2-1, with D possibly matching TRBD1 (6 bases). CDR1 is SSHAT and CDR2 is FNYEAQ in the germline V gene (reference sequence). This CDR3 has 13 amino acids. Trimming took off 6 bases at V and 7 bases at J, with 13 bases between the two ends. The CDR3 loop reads CASSRGTGNEQFF. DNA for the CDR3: TGTGCCAGCAGTCGAGGTACAGGGAATGAGCAGTTCTTC.